This T cell receptor (beta chain) was retrieved from a study of T cell changes during pregnancy in multiple sclerosis. The V gene end was trimmed by 6 bases and the J gene end by 4 bases; junction bases not matched to a gene: 6. Germline values: CDR1 SNHLY, CDR2 FYNNEI. The CDR3 has 15 amino acids. The protocol was immunoSEQ multiplex PCR, while the TCRdb copy is restricted to in-frame clones and leaves out a portion. The table records approximately 65,000 clones, more than 75% of them present only once. This receptor was identified in a female donor in good health, enrolled as a control in a pregnancy study. The sequences come from peripheral blood, collected in the third trimester of pregnancy. The chain joins TRBV2 to TRBJ2-7, with 13 bases that match TRBD2. The CDR3 DNA reads as TGTGCCAGCAGAGTAACTAGCGGGGGGGTTTACGAGCAGTACTTC. As protein: CASRVTSGGVYEQYF. Together with reference TRBV2 and TRBJ2-7, the CDR3 gives the full variable domain: EPEVTQTPSHQVTQMGQEVILRCVPISNHLYFYWYRQILGQKVEFLVSFYNNEISEKSEIFDDQFSVERPDGSNFTLKIRSTKLEDSAMYFCASRVTSGGVYEQYFGPGTRLTVT.